These 18 T cell receptor beta chains originate from one sample sequenced in a study of T-cell memory formation after mild COVID-19. Using its own MiXCR run on the 5' RACE reads, TCRdb lists one record per CDR3 protein. The table has roughly 310,000 distinct CDR3 sequences, approximately 16% seen once; the top ten hold 20% to 25%. The sample consisted of PBMCs or a T cell subset sorted from them (not recorded which). Receptors were obtained from a man aged 18 to 30 who had mild COVID-19 (a few samples of this study predate the infection). Cell type and time point are not known.

This clonotype came up a few times. The chain employs TRBV28 and TRBJ1-4; no firm D call. Trimming removed 4 bases from V and 8 bases from J, with 2 bases in between. The CDR3 loop spans 10 amino acids. Germline V CDR1 and CDR2: MDHEN, SYDVKM. CDR3 sequence reads: CASSSEKLFF. DNA of the CDR3: TGTGCCAGCAGTTCCGAAAAACTGTTTTTT.

This chain links TRBV12-3 or TRBV12-4 with TRBJ1-1, with D possibly TRBD1 on 5 matching bases. V lost 6 bases and J lost 5, with 13 bases in between. The CDR3 spans 13 residues. CDR3 nucleotide sequence: TGTGCCAGCAGCTTCGGGCGGGGGACTGAAGCTTTCTTT. Encoded protein: CASSFGRGTEAFF.

This clonotype came up a few times. The V gene is TRBV15, the J gene TRBJ1-6, with D hard to call. This CDR3 comprises 15 residues. Deletions cut 0 bases from V and 7 bases from J, with 10 bases between. Germline lookup yields CDR1 LNHNV and CDR2 YYDKDF (reference sequence). CDR3 residues: CATSREGRSNSPLHF. The CDR3 DNA follows: TGTGCCACCAGCAGAGAGGGCAGGAGCAATTCACCCCTCCACTTT.

This clonotype was seen repeatedly, ten times or more. V and J are TRBV15 and TRBJ1-5; D might be TRBD1 (6 bases). V lost 0 bases and J lost 5, with 11 bases in between. Germline CDR1 LNHNV, CDR2 YYDKDF (reference sequence). The CDR3 extends over 15 amino acids. CDR3 nucleotide sequence: TGTGCCACCAGCAGAGATTGGGACAATTATCAGCCCCAGCATTTT. Translated: CATSRDWDNYQPQHF.

This clonotype was counted a few times. V gene TRBV27 combines with J gene TRBJ1-1; possible D gene TRBD1, 6 bases. V was clipped by 5 bases and J by 4 bases, with 11 bases between them. The CDR3 spans 13 residues. Germline V gives CDR1 MNHEY, CDR2 SMNVEV (reference sequence). Written as DNA, the CDR3 is TGTGCCAGCAGTCTTTCAGGGGCCACTGAAGCTTTCTTT. It encodes CASSLSGATEAFF.

The chain combines TRBV27 with TRBJ1-2; TRBD1 agrees at 7 bases. Germline V gene lookup returns CDR1 MNHEY and CDR2 SMNVEV (reference sequence). After removal of 0 bases from V and 7 bases from J, the junction contained 5 bases not matched to a gene. The CDR3 is made up of 14 amino acids. CDR3 DNA sequence: TGTGCCAGCAGTTTATCGTTTCGGACAGGTGGCTACACCTTC. Translation: CASSLSFRTGGYTF.

V usage is TRBV7-6 and J usage is TRBJ2-3; D possibly corresponds to TRBD1 (5 bases). There are 13 residues in the CDR3. The germline CDR1 and CDR2 sequences are SGHVS and FNYEAQ. The ends were cut back, 5 bases at V and 4 bases at J, with 10 bases in the middle. In nucleotides, the CDR3 is TGTGCCAGCAGCCCCGACAGCGCAGATACGCAGTATTTT. Translated: CASSPDSADTQYF.

Only a few counts were recorded for this clonotype. V gene TRBV4-3 combines with J gene TRBJ1-2; D is perhaps TRBD1 (5 bases). CDR1 and CDR2 (germline): LGHNA, YSLEER. The length of the CDR3 is 15 residues. Between the trimmed V and J ends, which lost 1 base and 5 bases, there was a span of 14 bases. CDR3 nucleotides: TGCGCCAGCAGCCAAGGCAAAGGGGACCTTTATGGCTACACCTTC. Protein: CASSQGKGDLYGYTF.

V usage is TRBV20-1 and J usage is TRBJ2-5; TRBD1 or TRBD2 may be the D gene (6 bases each). This CDR3 region has 14 residues. Trimming took off 6 bases at V and 2 bases at J, with 16 bases between the two ends. Germline CDR1 DFQATT, CDR2 SNEGSKA (reference sequence). The CDR3 sequence: CSAQSGGGQETQYF. The CDR3 DNA follows: TGCAGTGCACAAAGTGGAGGGGGACAAGAGACCCAGTACTTC.

This clonotype showed up many times. The rearrangement uses TRBV12-3 or TRBV12-4 and TRBJ1-4, with D possibly TRBD1 on 5 matching bases. This CDR3 comprises 12 residues. The V gene lost 5 bases and the J gene lost 9 bases, with 10 bases spanning the gap. CDR3 protein: CASSLPDKKLFF. The CDR3 nucleotides read TGTGCCAGCAGTCTCCCGGACAAAAAACTGTTTTTT.

This clonotype has more than one count but fewer than ten. The rearrangement uses TRBV20-1 and TRBJ1-1; 8 nucleotides line up with TRBD1. V lost 0 bases, J lost 5 bases, and 8 bases stayed unmatched. Germline loops: CDR1 DFQATT, CDR2 SNEGSKA (reference sequence). The length of the CDR3 is 15 residues. The CDR3 sequence: CSARDGGQERTEAFF. DNA of the CDR3: TGCAGTGCTAGAGATGGGGGACAGGAGAGGACTGAAGCTTTCTTT.

This clonotype was counted only a few times. This chain links TRBV7-3 with TRBJ2-3; maybe TRBD1 (5 bases). CDR1 is SGHTA and CDR2 is FQGTGA in the germline V gene. V lost 5 bases and J 5 bases, leaving 20 bases between the germline ends. The CDR3 is 16 amino acids. CDR3 bases: TGTGCCAGCAGCCCCCCTCTCCTAGGGGCAGTAGATACGCAGTATTTT. Translating gives CASSPPLLGAVDTQYF.

The J gene is TRBJ1-3, the V gene TRBV7-2; no clear D. The CDR3 spans 14 residues. V lost 5 bases and J 8 bases, leaving 16 bases between the germline ends. Germline CDR1 SGHTA, CDR2 FQGNSA. The CDR3 DNA reads as TGTGCCAGCAGCCCCGGGCCTTTAGCGGACACCATATATTTT. It yields the protein CASSPGPLADTIYF.

The chain employs TRBV5-1 and TRBJ1-4; tentative D call: TRBD1 (6 bases). In germline, CDR1 is SGHRS, CDR2 YFSETQ. Deletions cut 3 bases from V and 8 bases from J, with 20 bases between. This CDR3 contains 16 residues. This CDR3 reads CASSSGARGRREKLFF. The CDR3 bases are TGCGCCAGCAGCTCGGGCGCCAGGGGTAGAAGGGAAAAACTGTTTTTT. The variable domain in full, with the rest retrieved from reference TRBV5-1 and TRBJ1-4, is KAGVTQTPRYLIKTRGQQVTLSCSPISGHRSVSWYQQTPGQGLQFLFEYFSETQRNKGNFPGRFSGRQFSNSRSEMNVSTLELGDSALYLCASSSGARGRREKLFFGSGTQLSVL.

Only a few counts were recorded for this clonotype. The genes are TRBV6-5 and TRBJ2-3; possibly TRBD2 for D (5 bases). The CDR3 has 18 residues. Trimming cost V 2 bases and J 6 bases, with 24 bases left between them. The V gene's germline CDR1 is MNHEY and CDR2 SVGAGI. The CDR3 DNA sequence: TGTGCCAGCAGTTACGGTCCCGGGGAGTCCGACTTATCGGATACGCAGTATTTT. As protein: CASSYGPGESDLSDTQYF.

In DNA form, the CDR3 reads TGCAGTGCTAGAGACCTCCGGGACAGGGAATTGGCTGGGGCCAACGTCCTGACTTTC. Protein: CSARDLRDRELAGANVLTF. This chain connects TRBV20-1 to TRBJ2-6; 9 bases are a match to TRBD1. Germline V gene data show CDR1 as DFQATT and CDR2 as SNEGSKA (reference sequence). The CDR3 sequence is 19 residues long. V dropped 0 bases and J dropped 2; count of bases not matched to a gene: 11.

This clonotype showed up just a few times. This CDR3 reads CASSSSSADTQYF. CDR3 DNA: TGCGCCAGCAGCTCCTCATCCGCGGATACGCAGTATTTT. The chain joins TRBV5-1 to TRBJ2-3; no clear D. Trimming stripped 3 bases from V and 6 bases from J, with 11 bases between. In germline, CDR1 is SGHRS, CDR2 YFSETQ. The CDR3 length is 13 residues.

This clonotype was observed a few times. V is TRBV16 and J is TRBJ1-2; D may be TRBD1 (6 bases). Germline V gives CDR1 KGHSY, CDR2 FQNENV. The V gene lost 3 bases and the J gene lost 4 bases, with 9 bases spanning the gap. The CDR3 contains 13 residues. Written as DNA, the CDR3 is TGTGCCAGCAGCCAGCGGGACACCTATGGCTACACCTTC. It yields the protein CASSQRDTYGYTF.